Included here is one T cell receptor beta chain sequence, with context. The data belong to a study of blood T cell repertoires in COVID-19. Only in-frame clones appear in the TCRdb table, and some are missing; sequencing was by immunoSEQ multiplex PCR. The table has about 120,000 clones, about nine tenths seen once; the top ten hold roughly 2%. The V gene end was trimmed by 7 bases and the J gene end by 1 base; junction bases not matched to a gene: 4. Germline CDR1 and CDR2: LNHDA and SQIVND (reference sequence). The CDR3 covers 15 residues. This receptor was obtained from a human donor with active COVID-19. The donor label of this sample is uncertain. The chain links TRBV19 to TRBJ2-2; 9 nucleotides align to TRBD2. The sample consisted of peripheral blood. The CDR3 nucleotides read TGTGCCAGTATCGCGGGGGGGAAGAACACCGGGGAGCTGTTTTTT. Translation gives CASIAGGKNTGELFF.